The 32 T cell receptor beta chains reported below all come from one sample, sequenced in a study of cytomegalovirus exposure and HLA in healthy donors. The PCR was carried out with 60 Vbeta primers and 13 Jbeta primers. Profiled with immunoSEQ multiplex PCR; TCRdb holds only in-frame clones, not every one. There are around 200,000 clones in the sample; around 77% occur only once, and about 2.1% lies in the top ten. Sequences were obtained from PBMCs. Every receptor here comes from a man younger than 45 in good health and CMV-seronegative.

The genes are TRBV27 and TRBJ2-3, with TRBD2 matching 7 bases. The V gene's germline CDR1 is MNHEY and CDR2 SMNVEV (reference sequence). V was pared by 1 base and J by 2 bases, with 6 bases of the junction left unmatched. The CDR3 has 16 residues. CDR3 in DNA: TGTGCCAGCAGTTTATTCACTAGCGTAGCCACAGATACGCAGTATTTT. Amino acids: CASSLFTSVATDTQYF.

V gene TRBV5-4 combines with J gene TRBJ2-5, with no clear D. The CDR3 runs 13 residues. Germline V CDR1 and CDR2: SGHNT, YYREEE (reference sequence). V lost 1 base, J lost 2 bases, and 6 bases lay in between. The CDR3 sequence is CASSLPSQETQYF. The CDR3 bases are TGTGCCAGCAGCTTGCCTAGTCAAGAGACCCAGTACTTC.

J is TRBJ2-7 and V is TRBV5-1, with D unclear. The V end was cut by 0 bases, the J end by 1 base, with 8 bases between. The germline V gene encodes CDR1 SGHRS and CDR2 YFSETQ. The CDR3 runs to 14 residues. CDR3 protein: CASSLVQASYEQYF. DNA for the CDR3: TGCGCCAGCAGCTTGGTGCAGGCATCCTACGAGCAGTACTTC.

The chain combines TRBV15 with TRBJ1-5; 8 bases match TRBD1. This CDR3 has 16 residues. Germline CDR1 reads LNHNV; CDR2 reads YYDKDF (reference sequence). Trimming at V came to 1 base and at J to 5 bases, leaving 7 bases not matched to a gene. The chain's CDR3 is CATSRGNRGGHQPQHF. The CDR3 nucleotides are TGTGCCACCAGCAGAGGAAACAGGGGGGGCCATCAGCCCCAGCATTTT.

The CDR3 DNA reads TGTGCCAGTAGGGCCCCGACACCTACGAACACCGGGGAGCTGTTTTTT. Amino acids: CASRAPTPTNTGELFF. The J gene is TRBJ2-2, the V gene TRBV19; D gene ambiguous. There are 16 residues in the CDR3. Looked up from germline, CDR1 is LNHDA and CDR2 is SQIVND (reference sequence). Trimming stripped 6 bases from V and 0 bases from J, with 14 bases between.

J is TRBJ1-5 and V is TRBV7-2; 8 positions agree with TRBD1. Germline assignment: CDR1 SGHTA and CDR2 FQGNSA. CDR3 length equals 16 residues. Losses at the gene ends were 1 base for V and 7 bases for J; bases not matched to a gene: 9. The CDR3 DNA sequence: TGTGCCAGCAGCTTAGGCGACAGGGGATGGAAGCAGCCCCAGCATTTT. It is translated as CASSLGDRGWKQPQHF. Using reference TRBV7-2 and TRBJ1-5 for the parts outside the CDR3, the full variable domain is GAGVSQSPSNKVTEKGKDVELRCDPISGHTALYWYRQSLGQGLEFLIYFQGNSAPDKSGLPSDRFSAERTGGSVSTLTIQRTQQEDSAVYLCASSLGDRGWKQPQHFGDGTRLSIL.

V usage is TRBV27 and J usage is TRBJ2-7; 7 bases are a match to TRBD1. Germline V lookup: CDR1 MNHEY, CDR2 SMNVEV (reference sequence). Unmatched junction bases numbered 6, after V lost 9 bases and J lost 4 bases. The CDR3 has 12 amino acids. The CDR3 is CASRTGRYEQYF. In DNA, the CDR3 is TGTGCCAGTCGGACAGGAAGGTACGAGCAGTACTTC.

This clone was seen only a few times. This chain links TRBV28 with TRBJ2-5, with TRBD1 identical over 8 bases. The J segment lost 4 bases and the V segment lost 3 bases, leaving 4 bases of the junction unmatched. Germline loops: CDR1 MDHEN, CDR2 SYDVKM. The CDR3 is made up of 14 amino acids. The CDR3 DNA follows: TGTGCCAGCAGTTTCCAGGGGGCTGTAGAGACCCAGTACTTC. Translation: CASSFQGAVETQYF.

The chain uses TRBV19 and TRBJ2-1, with D possibly matching TRBD1 (5 bases). The CDR3 spans 14 residues. Trimming removed 9 bases at V and 6 bases at J, with 18 bases between. Germline V gene data show CDR1 as LNHDA and CDR2 as SQIVND (reference sequence). The CDR3 loop reads CARGAEPVGNEQFF. CDR3 bases: TGTGCCAGAGGGGCAGAGCCCGTGGGCAATGAGCAGTTCTTC.

The chain couples TRBV5-1 to TRBJ1-3; D call uncertain. This CDR3 has 15 residues. Trimming took off 2 bases at V and 0 bases at J, with 9 bases between the two ends. Per germline, CDR1 SGHRS and CDR2 YFSETQ. CDR3 in DNA: TGCGCCAGCAGCTTTGGCTCAAGCTCTGGAAACACCATATATTTT. It codes for CASSFGSSSGNTIYF.

Turning to this clone: This same CDR3 is encoded by further DNA sequences in the sample. Written as DNA, the CDR3 is TGCGCCAGCAGCTTGGGACAAATGAACACTGAAGCTTTCTTT. It yields the protein CASSLGQMNTEAFF. J is TRBJ1-1 and V is TRBV5-1; D unresolved. The CDR3 runs to 14 residues. CDR1 SGHRS and CDR2 YFSETQ come from the germline V gene. V was cut by 0 bases and J by 0 bases, with 6 bases left in between. The full variable domain, with the rest looked up from reference TRBV5-1 and TRBJ1-1, is KAGVTQTPRYLIKTRGQQVTLSCSPISGHRSVSWYQQTPGQGLQFLFEYFSETQRNKGNFPGRFSGRQFSNSRSEMNVSTLELGDSALYLCASSLGQMNTEAFFGQGTRLTVV.

The chain is built from TRBV6-1 and TRBJ2-1; maybe TRBD2 (6 bases). Trimming stripped 2 bases from V and 1 base from J, with 12 bases between. The CDR3 is 16 amino acids. From germline, CDR1 is MNHNS and CDR2 SASEGT. CDR3: CASSEWVAESYNEQFF. CDR3 in DNA: TGTGCCAGCAGTGAATGGGTAGCGGAGTCCTACAATGAGCAGTTCTTC.

V and J are TRBV15 and TRBJ2-2, with D perhaps TRBD2 (5 bases). In germline, CDR1 is LNHNV, CDR2 YYDKDF (reference sequence). Trimming removed 1 base from V and 5 bases from J, with 11 bases in between. The CDR3 covers 15 residues. The CDR3 reads CATSRGGLGTGELFF. The CDR3 nucleotides are TGTGCCACCAGCAGAGGCGGGCTGGGTACCGGGGAGCTGTTTTTT.

The J gene is TRBJ2-7, the V gene TRBV28; 10 bases are shared with TRBD2. CDR1 is MDHEN and CDR2 is SYDVKM in the germline V gene. CDR3 length: 13 residues. After removal of 11 bases from V and 0 bases from J, the junction contained 4 bases not matched to a gene. The CDR3 sequence is CAVLAGDSYEQYF. In nucleotides, the CDR3 is TGTGCCGTGCTAGCGGGAGACTCCTACGAGCAGTACTTC.

The CDR3 bases are TGTGCCAGCAGCCCCAAGGGACAGGGGGGAGCGGGAGGGAAAGACACCGGGGAGCTGTTTTTT. Protein: CASSPKGQGGAGGKDTGELFF. This rearrangement joins TRBV9 to TRBJ2-2; the D gene is possibly TRBD1 (11 bases). In germline, CDR1 is SGDLS, CDR2 YYNGEE. The CDR3 extends over 21 amino acids. Trimming left V 4 bases short and J 3 bases short, with 31 bases between.

This sequence joins TRBV2 and TRBJ2-2; perhaps TRBD2 as D (6 bases). Trimming removed 4 bases at V and 1 base at J, with 10 bases between. Germline lookup yields CDR1 SNHLY and CDR2 FYNNEI. This CDR3 contains 15 residues. The CDR3 is CASSVLRENTGELFF. As DNA, the CDR3 is TGTGCCAGCAGTGTCTTGCGGGAGAACACCGGGGAGCTGTTTTTT.

This chain connects TRBV10-2 to TRBJ2-7; 9 positions match TRBD2. V was pared by 6 bases and J by 5 bases, with 14 bases of the junction left unmatched. The CDR3 is made up of 16 amino acids. The germline V gene has CDR1 WSHSY and CDR2 SAAADI. The CDR3 here is CASSRTDIAGVDEQYF. CDR3 coding DNA: TGCGCCAGCAGCCGGACAGATATAGCGGGAGTTGACGAGCAGTACTTC.

J is TRBJ1-4 and V is TRBV10-1; D perhaps matches TRBD1 (6 bases). CDR3 length: 16 amino acids. Trimming cost V 0 bases and J 0 bases, with 8 bases left between them. The germline V gene encodes CDR1 WNHNN and CDR2 SYGVQD (reference sequence). The CDR3 DNA sequence: TGCGCCAGCAGTGAGTCGGACAGTGCAACTAATGAAAAACTGTTTTTT. Translated, it gives CASSESDSATNEKLFF.

This chain uses TRBV4-2 with TRBJ1-1; D is unclear. Germline CDR1 LGHNA, CDR2 YNFKEQ. The CDR3 is 13 residues long. The ends were cut back, 0 bases at V and 8 bases at J, with 10 bases in the middle. Written as DNA, the CDR3 is TGTGCCAGCAGCCAAGATCCGGGGATGGAAGCTTTCTTT. Translated, it gives CASSQDPGMEAFF.

The V call is TRBV5-5, the J call TRBJ2-7, with 8 bases that match TRBD2. The V and J ends lost 5 bases and 3 bases, in that order; junction bases with no gene match: 10. The CDR3 extends over 15 amino acids. Germline V gene data show CDR1 as SGHKS and CDR2 as YYEKEE (reference sequence). Written as DNA, the CDR3 is TGTGCCAGCAGGCGGGCAAGCGGGGGCTTCTACGAGCAGTACTTC. It translates to CASRRASGGFYEQYF.

The chain combines TRBV9 with TRBJ2-1, with 8 bases aligning to TRBD1. J was trimmed by 6 bases and V by 4 bases; bases with no gene match: 15. The CDR3 spans 17 residues. The V gene's germline CDR1 is SGDLS and CDR2 YYNGEE. CDR3 DNA: TGTGCCAGCAGCCCCGACCGGCGGGCAGGGGGCTCCAATGAGCAGTTCTTC. Encoded protein: CASSPDRRAGGSNEQFF.

The V gene is TRBV11-2, the J gene TRBJ1-1; D unclear. This CDR3 is 13 amino acids long. Germline V gives CDR1 SGHAT, CDR2 FQNNGV. V lost 3 bases and J lost 1, with 6 bases in between. The CDR3 sequence is CASSFGGNTEAFF. The DNA of the CDR3 is TGTGCCAGCAGCTTCGGTGGGAACACTGAAGCTTTCTTT. Drawing the rest from reference TRBV11-2 and TRBJ1-1, the complete variable domain is EAGVAQSPRYKIIEKRQSVAFWCNPISGHATLYWYQQILGQGPKLLIQFQNNGVVDDSQLPKDRFSAERLKGVDSTLKIQPAKLEDSAVYLCASSFGGNTEAFFGQGTRLTVV.

The V call is TRBV11-2, the J call TRBJ2-7, with D tentatively TRBD1 (6 bases). The CDR3 is 15 residues long. Germline values: CDR1 SGHAT, CDR2 FQNNGV. Trimming cost V 3 bases and J 0 bases, with 12 bases left between them. CDR3 protein: CASSLGQGLSYEQYF. DNA for the CDR3: TGTGCCAGCAGCTTGGGCCAGGGGCTCTCCTACGAGCAGTACTTC.

The chain uses TRBV5-6 and TRBJ2-7; weak D call: TRBD2 (6 bases). Trimming stripped 4 bases from V and 5 bases from J, with 13 bases between. This CDR3 has 13 residues. Germline CDR1 is SGHDT and CDR2 is YYEEEE. DNA for the CDR3: TGTGCCAGCAGCCGGGCGGGGCGGGACGAGCAGTACTTC. Protein product: CASSRAGRDEQYF.

The V call is TRBV18, the J call TRBJ2-7; 7 bases map to TRBD1. The V gene end was trimmed by 3 bases and the J gene end by 2 bases; junction bases not matched to a gene: 7. Germline CDR1 and CDR2: KGHSH and LQKENI. CDR3 size: 15 residues. DNA for the CDR3: TGTGCCAGCTCACCCTATAGGACAGGAGCCTACGAGCAGTACTTC. Translation: CASSPYRTGAYEQYF.

A single count supports this clone. The V and J genes are TRBV28 and TRBJ1-2; D unresolved. Germline V gives CDR1 MDHEN, CDR2 SYDVKM. The V and J ends lost 0 bases and 1 base respectively, with 6 bases between them. CDR3 length: 14 residues. The CDR3 region is CASSLWNSNYGYTF. Written as DNA, the CDR3 is TGTGCCAGCAGTTTATGGAACAGTAACTATGGCTACACCTTC.

This clone has only a few counts. V is TRBV7-8 and J is TRBJ2-2; perhaps TRBD1 as D (5 bases). The CDR3 runs 15 residues. Germline V gene data show CDR1 as SGHVS and CDR2 as FQNEAQ. V was shortened by 1 base and J by 5 bases, with 11 bases between the two germline ends. CDR3: CASSLGRVGTGELFF. DNA of the CDR3: TGTGCCAGCAGCTTAGGCAGGGTGGGAACCGGGGAGCTGTTTTTT.

This clone has more than one count but fewer than ten. The chain uses TRBV5-1 and TRBJ2-2, with D possibly being TRBD2 (7 bases). The CDR3 is made up of 16 amino acids. Germline V gene sequence: CDR1 SGHRS, CDR2 YFSETQ. V lost 4 bases and J 1 base, leaving 14 bases between the germline ends. Here the CDR3 reads CASSGGGRLNTGELFF. The CDR3 DNA reads as TGCGCCAGCAGCGGGGGGGGCAGGCTGAACACCGGGGAGCTGTTTTTT. The whole variable domain, remainder taken from reference TRBV5-1 and TRBJ2-2, is KAGVTQTPRYLIKTRGQQVTLSCSPISGHRSVSWYQQTPGQGLQFLFEYFSETQRNKGNFPGRFSGRQFSNSRSEMNVSTLELGDSALYLCASSGGGRLNTGELFFGEGSRLTVL.

This clone occurred a few times. This sequence joins TRBV28 and TRBJ2-2, with TRBD2 identical over 15 bases. Germline V CDR1 and CDR2: MDHEN, SYDVKM. J was trimmed by 3 bases and V by 3 bases; bases with no gene match: 17. The CDR3 totals 22 residues. This CDR3 is CASSFPTIGLAGGKDYTGELFF. The CDR3 DNA sequence: TGTGCCAGCAGTTTCCCGACTATAGGACTAGCGGGAGGGAAGGATTACACCGGGGAGCTGTTTTTT.

As DNA, the CDR3 is TGCGCCAGCAGCTTGAACGGACACCTGAACACTGAAGCTTTCTTT. Its protein is CASSLNGHLNTEAFF. The chain joins TRBV5-1 to TRBJ1-1, with D possibly TRBD1 on 5 matching bases. CDR1 and CDR2 from the germline V gene are SGHRS and YFSETQ. This CDR3 contains 15 residues. The ends were cut back, 1 base at V and 0 bases at J, with 10 bases in the middle.

The chain has TRBV7-3 and TRBJ2-2; 12 bases are shared with TRBD1. V lost 5 bases to trimming and J lost 6 bases; unmatched junction nucleotides: 10. Germline V CDR1 and CDR2: SGHTA, FQGTGA. The CDR3 runs to 17 residues. The CDR3 protein is CASSQPPGQGASGELFF. In DNA form, the CDR3 reads TGTGCCAGCAGCCAGCCCCCGGGACAGGGGGCGTCCGGGGAGCTGTTTTTT.

J is TRBJ1-1 and V is TRBV19, with no clear D. Germline V gene data show CDR1 as LNHDA and CDR2 as SQIVND (reference sequence). V shed 5 bases and J shed 7 bases, with 14 bases lying between them. The CDR3 runs to 13 residues. CDR3 in DNA: TGTGCCAGTAGTCACATCCGCGGGTATGAAGCTTTCTTT. Encoded protein: CASSHIRGYEAFF.